The sequence of this T cell receptor beta chain was determined in a study of OX40 agonist ivuxolimab in advanced cancers. Turning to the overall study: Ivuxolimab was an agonistic, fully human IgG2 monoclonal antibody directed against OX40 (CD134), a costimulatory receptor. Intravenous ivuxolimab was administered to patients every 2 weeks at six dose levels: 0.01, 0.1, 0.3, 1.5, 3 and 10 mg/kg. Of the 50 to 55 patients in dose escalation, about 19 had hepatocellular carcinoma, about 15 had melanoma, 9 had renal cell carcinoma and 9 had head and neck cancer. The dose-escalation cohort was around 84% male with a mean age of about 58 years, ranging from roughly 20 to 80. Patients were allowed to have had prior anti-PD-1, anti-PD-L1 or anti-CTLA-4 therapy, and around 43% of the dose-escalation patients had been treated with checkpoint inhibitors. Three dose-escalation patients achieved partial responses, one with hepatocellular carcinoma and two with cutaneous melanoma. Peripheral TCRbeta sequencing was intended to test whether TCR sequence diversity was altered and clonal T-cell expansion was caused by ivuxolimab. The paper covers the monotherapy dose-escalation part of the phase I ivuxolimab trial, which included N of about 56 patients. Results the study describes overall, beyond this receptor: In the 0.1-3.0 mg/kg groups, partial responders were among the patients with the lowest normalized peripheral clonal expansion, particularly in CD8+ T cells. Clonal expansion of both CD4+ and CD8+ blood T cells was observed from baseline to week 6 at doses 0.1 to 3.0 mg/kg. Antigen specificity was not determined for the clonally expanded peripheral T cells. Low levels of normalized T-cell clonal expansion were also seen in some patients who did not respond. After ivuxolimab, more expanded clones were found on average in CD8+ T cells than in CD4+ T cells.

In its sample, this clone was seen a few times. Its antigen is currently not known. Base qualities are not provided; no much larger clone lies one nucleotide away. The trial excluded patients who had a history of autoimmune disease or were on systemic immunosuppression. In every dose cohort, peripheral blood was drawn for TCR sequencing at baseline, cycle 4 day 1, and cycle 7 day 1. Samples were obtained from an open-label, multicenter, first-in-human phase I dose-escalation trial of ivuxolimab. The trial enrolled adults with locally advanced or metastatic head and neck squamous cell, hepatocellular, melanoma or renal cell carcinoma. Before TCR sequencing, CD4+ T cells and CD8+ T cells from peripheral blood were sorted into separate populations. Genomic DNA was extracted from sorted cells for sequencing of the TCRbeta CDR3 region. The immunoSEQ Assay was used to sequence the TCRbeta CDR3 regions. Sourced from immuneACCESS, this table was stored by TCRdb with only in-frame sequences that have V and J called. A share of the clones is absent; for the studies checked, an unresolved V gene accounts for under half, and the remainder has no known explanation. This sample comprises 55,000 to 75,000 clones, roughly 90% of them detected only once. Of the sample, roughly 1.2% is held by the ten largest clones.

The germline V gene (reference sequence) supplies CDR1 LNHDA and CDR2 SQIVND. Including the terminal cysteine and phenylalanine, the CDR3 comprises 14 residues. Only the CDR3 portion is preserved as DNA: 42 bases, with reading frame beginning at the first base. V loses 6 bases at its end and J loses 2 bases; junction bases beyond the gene matches: 4. Sequences were derived from CD4+ or CD8+ T cells sorted from blood, sampled in a trial of the OX40 agonist ivuxolimab. The V gene is TRBV19 and the J gene is TRBJ1-5; 7 bases in the middle match TRBD1. This receptor was taken from an adult with an advanced solid tumor such as melanoma, head and neck, liver or kidney cancer. CDR3 sequence: CASSGQVGNQPQHF. The sequenced DNA: TGTGCCAGTAGCGGACAGGTTGGCAATCAGCCCCAGCATTTT.